This is a list of T cell receptor beta chains from one sample in a study of blood T cell repertoires in COVID-19. The assay was immunoSEQ multiplex PCR, and TCRdb's table has in-frame clones only and misses some. The data contain 45,000 to 60,000 clones, roughly 90% of them singletons. The sequenced material came from peripheral blood. The receptors derive from a man in his 60s with acute or convalescent COVID-19. Both conserved end residues are part of each CDR3. A D gene is named only where the DNA matches it firmly. The size entry is marked missing in some rows and otherwise reads once, few, many or a size class.

clone_size: .
d_call: TRBD1
j_call: TRBJ1-5
v_call: TRBV28
cdr3_nt: TGTGCCAGCGTAGCCGACGGGACAGCAATTCAGCCCCAGCATTTT
cdr3_aa: CASVADGTAIQPQHF

clone_size: .
d_call: TRBD2
j_call: TRBJ2-1
v_call: TRBV5-1
cdr3_nt: TGCGCCAGCAGCTTGGTAGCTAGCGGGGGGGACAGAAGTATGAATGAGCAGTTCTTC
cdr3_aa: CASSLVASGGDRSMNEQFF

clone_size: .
d_call: TRBD1
j_call: TRBJ2-3
v_call: TRBV7-2
cdr3_nt: TGTGCCAGCAGCTTACGTGGGACAGCTTCCTATAGCACAGATACGCAGTATTTT
cdr3_aa: CASSLRGTASYSTDTQYF

clone_size: .
d_call: .
j_call: TRBJ1-1
v_call: TRBV5-1
cdr3_nt: TGCGCCAGCAGCCCGACCTCCGGGGTCTACACTGAAGCTTTCTTT
cdr3_aa: CASSPTSGVYTEAFF

clone_size: once
d_call: .
j_call: TRBJ1-5
v_call: TRBV7-2
cdr3_nt: TGTGCCAGCAGTCTAGCGGGGGCTAGGAATCAGCCCCAGCATTTT
cdr3_aa: CASSLAGARNQPQHF

clone_size: once
d_call: .
j_call: TRBJ1-1
v_call: TRBV27
cdr3_nt: TGTGCCAGCAGTCCTCGAGGGGGAACGAACACTGAAGCTTTCTTT
cdr3_aa: CASSPRGGTNTEAFF

clone_size: .
d_call: TRBD1
j_call: TRBJ1-1
v_call: TRBV4-3
cdr3_nt: TGCGCCAGCAGCCAAGACCAACGGACAGGGATGAACACTGAAGCTTTCTTT
cdr3_aa: CASSQDQRTGMNTEAFF

clone_size: medium-sized
d_call: TRBD1
j_call: TRBJ2-1
v_call: TRBV25-1
cdr3_nt: TGTGCCAGCAGTGTCACAGGGGGCGCCTACAATGAGCAGTTCTTC
cdr3_aa: CASSVTGGAYNEQFF

clone_size: .
d_call: .
j_call: TRBJ1-5
v_call: TRBV28
cdr3_nt: TGTGCCAGCAGCCCGTTACCAGGGTCTGAGCCCCAGCATTTT
cdr3_aa: CASSPLPGSEPQHF

clone_size: .
d_call: .
j_call: TRBJ2-5
v_call: TRBV28
cdr3_nt: TGTGCCAGCAGTTTGTCGGGTGAGGGAGAGACCCAGTACTTC
cdr3_aa: CASSLSGEGETQYF

clone_size: .
d_call: TRBD1
j_call: TRBJ1-2
v_call: TRBV7-9
cdr3_nt: TGTGCCAGCAGCCGACCTACCGGACAGGGAGGGTACGGCTACACCTTC
cdr3_aa: CASSRPTGQGGYGYTF

clone_size: .
d_call: TRBD2
j_call: TRBJ2-1
v_call: TRBV6-6
cdr3_nt: TGTGCCAGCAGTTACTCTCCAGCGGGAGTTGGTGAGCAGTTCTTC
cdr3_aa: CASSYSPAGVGEQFF

clone_size: .
d_call: TRBD1
j_call: TRBJ2-7
v_call: TRBV18
cdr3_nt: TGTGCCAGCTCACCAAGACAGGGCCCCTACGAGCAGTACTTC
cdr3_aa: CASSPRQGPYEQYF

clone_size: .
d_call: .
j_call: TRBJ2-7
v_call: TRBV6-2/TRBV6-3
cdr3_nt: TGTGCCAGCAGTTACCCGAGGATCGAGCAGTACTTC
cdr3_aa: CASSYPRIEQYF

clone_size: once
d_call: TRBD2
j_call: TRBJ2-5
v_call: TRBV5-1
cdr3_nt: TGCGCCAGCAGCTCCCCTGGGACTAGTTTTATGGCCCAGTACTTC
cdr3_aa: CASSSPGTSFMAQYF

clone_size: .
d_call: .
j_call: TRBJ2-3
v_call: TRBV7-9
cdr3_nt: TGTGCCAGCAGCTTTACCAACCGACAGGCAGATACGCAGTATTTT
cdr3_aa: CASSFTNRQADTQYF

clone_size: .
d_call: .
j_call: TRBJ1-4
v_call: TRBV6-5
cdr3_nt: TGTGCCAGCTCGAGGGAGCGGGATGAAAAACTGTTTTTT
cdr3_aa: CASSRERDEKLFF

clone_size: .
d_call: TRBD2
j_call: TRBJ2-5
v_call: TRBV5-1
cdr3_nt: TGCGCCAGCAGCTTGGTGGGTAGCGGGGGCTCCCAAGAGACCCAGTACTTC
cdr3_aa: CASSLVGSGGSQETQYF

clone_size: .
d_call: TRBD1
j_call: TRBJ2-2
v_call: TRBV3-1/TRBV3-2
cdr3_nt: TGTGCCAGCCTCGGGACAGGGGTTACCGGGGAGCTGTTTTTT
cdr3_aa: CASLGTGVTGELFF

clone_size: .
d_call: .
j_call: TRBJ1-2
v_call: TRBV7-2
cdr3_nt: TGTGCCAGCACCCTATCGGAGGCGCGAAACTATGGCTACACCTTC
cdr3_aa: CASTLSEARNYGYTF

clone_size: .
d_call: TRBD1
j_call: TRBJ2-7
v_call: TRBV11-3
cdr3_nt: TGTGCCAGCAGCGACGCCGGGACAGGGGTCGAGCAGTACTTC
cdr3_aa: CASSDAGTGVEQYF